The clone carrying this T cell receptor (beta chain) showed up just once. The entry originates in a study of blood T cell repertoires in COVID-19. The wider study: Acute and convalescent COVID-19 samples came from the United States, Italy and Spain. From T cells, B-cell-depleted T cells, or PBMCs came the material, which was cDNA or gDNA.

Original processing notes: Nucleated cell counts were estimated from reference gene primer amplification. The data were produced by immunoSEQ multiplex PCR, yet TCRdb's version contains in-frame clones alone and is incomplete. V, J and clone size derive from that table, while D and trimming were established from the DNA sequence. The sample records fewer than 80,000 clones, 80% to 90% being singletons. This CDR3 is 14 amino acids long. The germline CDR1 and CDR2 sequences are SSHAT and FNYEAQ (reference sequence). V lost 5 bases and J 1 base, leaving 8 bases between the germline ends. The sequence was obtained from a woman aged 50 to 60 with active COVID-19. Sequenced sample: peripheral blood. The chain employs TRBV7-7 and TRBJ2-2; D is perhaps TRBD2 (5 bases). The CDR3 spells CASSRSGNTGELFF. CDR3 nucleotide sequence: TGTGCCAGCAGCCGAAGCGGGAACACCGGGGAGCTGTTTTTT.